These 8 T cell receptor beta chains were sequenced from one sample in a study of blood T cells in healthy people across ages. It was with a sample-barcoded 5' primer and a J-beta primer mix that a second PCR of roughly 6 to 12 cycles was run. TCRdb re-derived calls from the 5' RACE reads in MiXCR, one entry per CDR3 protein. The data contain 1.4 million or so distinct CDR3 sequences, about 42% of them singletons. The sequenced material came from blood. These receptors came from a woman in her late teens or twenties in good health.

The chain joins TRBV12-3 or TRBV12-4 to TRBJ1-4; D is uncertain. Deletions cut 3 bases from V and 3 bases from J, with 14 bases between. The CDR3 loop spans 16 amino acids. Written as DNA, the CDR3 is TGTGCCAGCAGTTTTAGGTTTGAGGGCTCTAATGAAAAACTGTTTTTT. Its translation: CASSFRFEGSNEKLFF.

This clonotype has only a few counts. The CDR3 nucleotides read TGCGCCAGCAGCCAAGATCGAGTAGGGAATGAGCAGTTCTTC. Protein product: CASSQDRVGNEQFF. The chain couples TRBV4-1 to TRBJ2-1, with unresolved D. The CDR3 runs to 14 residues. Germline CDR1 and CDR2: MGHRA and YSYEKL. V was trimmed by 0 bases and J by 7 bases, leaving 10 bases between them.

This clonotype was picked up a small number of times. The chain recombines TRBV29-1 with TRBJ2-3, with TRBD2 identical over 12 bases. V was clipped by 7 bases and J by 0 bases; unmatched bases: 11. Germline V lookup: CDR1 SQVTM, CDR2 ANQGSEA. This CDR3 region has 17 residues. This chain's CDR3 is CSGVASGRALSTDTQYF. The CDR3 coding sequence is TGCAGCGGGGTCGCTAGCGGGAGGGCCCTCAGCACAGATACGCAGTATTTT.

This sequence joins TRBV5-1 and TRBJ2-1; no firm D call. This CDR3 has 13 amino acids. In germline, CDR1 is SGHRS, CDR2 YFSETQ. V was pared by 4 bases and J by 7 bases, with 12 bases between. In DNA, the CDR3 is TGCGCCAGCAGCCTCGACCCAGGAAATGAGCAGTTCTTC. Protein sequence: CASSLDPGNEQFF.

The chain couples TRBV28 to TRBJ2-5; either TRBD1 or TRBD2 may supply D (5 bases each). The CDR3 extends over 15 amino acids. Trimming removed 7 bases at V and 2 bases at J, with 17 bases between. The germline V gene has CDR1 MDHEN and CDR2 SYDVKM. CDR3 coding DNA: TGTGCCAGCACCCCAGGGACCGTTGGGCAAGAGACCCAGTACTTC. This encodes CASTPGTVGQETQYF. Combining the CDR3 with reference TRBV28 and TRBJ2-5 gives the whole variable domain DVKVTQSSRYLVKRTGEKVFLECVQDMDHENMFWYRQDPGLGLRLIYFSYDVKMKEKGDIPEGYSVSREKKERFSLILESASTNQTSMYLCASTPGTVGQETQYFGPGTRLLVL.

The rearrangement links TRBV19 to TRBJ2-1; possible D gene TRBD1, 6 bases. With 7 bases removed from V and 12 bases from J, the gap between germline ends came to 13 bases. The CDR3 is 11 amino acids. Germline V CDR1 and CDR2: LNHDA, SQIVND (reference sequence). CDR3 DNA sequence: TGTGCCAGTAAACAGGGCCCCGGGCAGTTCTTC. Its protein is CASKQGPGQFF.

The chain employs TRBV10-3 and TRBJ2-7; 9 nucleotides line up with TRBD1. Trimming removed 6 bases from V and 3 bases from J; junction bases left unmatched: 9. The germline gives CDR1 ENHRY, CDR2 SYGVKD. CDR3 length: 15 residues. The CDR3 nucleotides are TGTGCCATCAGAGCTCCGGGACAGGGAATCTACGAGCAGTACTTC. Translating gives CAIRAPGQGIYEQYF.

This clonotype has more than one count but fewer than ten. V and J are TRBV6-2 or TRBV6-3 and TRBJ1-1; D ambiguous. V lost 7 bases to trimming and J lost 9 bases, with 3 bases between them. CDR1 and CDR2 (germline): MNHEY, SVGEGT. The CDR3 totals 8 residues. This CDR3 reads CASTQAFF. For the CDR3, the DNA is TGTGCCAGCACGCAAGCTTTCTTT.